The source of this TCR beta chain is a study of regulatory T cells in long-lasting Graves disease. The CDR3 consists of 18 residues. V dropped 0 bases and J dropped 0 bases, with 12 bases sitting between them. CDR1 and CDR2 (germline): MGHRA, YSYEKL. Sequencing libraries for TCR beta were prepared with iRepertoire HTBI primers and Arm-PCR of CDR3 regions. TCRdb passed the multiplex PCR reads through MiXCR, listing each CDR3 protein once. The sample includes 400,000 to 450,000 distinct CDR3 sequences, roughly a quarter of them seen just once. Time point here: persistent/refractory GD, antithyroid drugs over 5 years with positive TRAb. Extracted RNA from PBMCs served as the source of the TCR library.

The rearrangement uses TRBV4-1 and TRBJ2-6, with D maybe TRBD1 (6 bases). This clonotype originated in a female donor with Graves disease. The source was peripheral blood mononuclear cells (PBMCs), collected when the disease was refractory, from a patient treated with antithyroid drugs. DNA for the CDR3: TGCGCCAGCAGCCAAGATTGGGCAGGGGACTCTGGGGCCAACGTCCTGACTTTC. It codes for CASSQDWAGDSGANVLTF.